These 23 T cell receptor beta chains were sequenced from one sample in a study of T cells in Graves' hyperthyroidism and ophthalmopathy. Using RNA transcripts as the source, TCR beta CDR3 regions were amplified. TCR CDR3 underwent first-round RT-PCR with the HTBI primer set. Using its own MiXCR run on the multiplex PCR reads, TCRdb lists one record per CDR3 protein. The repertoire holds roughly 280,000 distinct CDR3 sequences, with around 15% as singletons. Sequenced: blood. The receptors were gathered from a woman in her fifties or sixties with Graves' ophthalmopathy.

The rearrangement joins TRBV28 to TRBJ2-3; 9 bases are shared with TRBD1. Germline values: CDR1 MDHEN, CDR2 SYDVKM. V shed 1 base, J shed 3 bases, and the junction held 5 bases outside the gene matches. The CDR3 is 16 residues long. The CDR3 reads CASSLLGTGMTDTQYF. DNA of the CDR3: TGTGCCAGCAGTTTATTAGGGACAGGGATGACAGATACGCAGTATTTT.

This clonotype was seen many times. The rearrangement uses TRBV3-1 and TRBJ2-4; 9 bases are a match to TRBD2. Germline-derived CDR1 and CDR2 are LGHDT and YNNKEL (reference sequence). J gave up 0 bases and V 2 bases, and 8 bases lay outside the gene matches. The CDR3 loop spans 18 amino acids. CDR3 in amino acids: CASSQMRLAEVAKNIQYF. In DNA form, the CDR3 reads TGTGCCAGCAGCCAAATGCGACTAGCGGAAGTAGCCAAAAACATTCAGTACTTC.

This clonotype was counted many times. This chain links TRBV4-1 with TRBJ1-1; D not certain. This CDR3 spans 13 amino acids. V shed 4 bases and J shed 0 bases, with 6 bases lying between them. From germline, CDR1 is MGHRA and CDR2 YSYEKL. CDR3 DNA sequence: TGCGCCAGCAGCCGCCTTATGAACACTGAAGCTTTCTTT. Translating it yields CASSRLMNTEAFF.

In its sample, this clonotype was seen many times. The chain is built from TRBV11-3 and TRBJ1-1; D uncertain. From germline, CDR1 is SGHNT and CDR2 YENEEA. The CDR3 is 13 residues long. V lost 5 bases to trimming and J lost 10 bases, with 17 bases between them. CDR3 protein: CASSKGSRSVAFF. The CDR3 DNA is TGTGCCAGCAGCAAAGGGAGCAGGTCGGTAGCTTTCTTT. Drawing the rest from reference TRBV11-3 and TRBJ1-1, the complete variable domain is EAGVVQSPRYKIIEKKQPVAFWCNPISGHNTLYWYLQNLGQGPELLIRYENEEAVDDSQLPKDRFSAERLKGVDSTLKIQPAELGDSAVYLCASSKGSRSVAFFGQGTRLTVV.

This clonotype was observed a few times. The chain has TRBV25-1 and TRBJ1-2; 9 nucleotides align to TRBD1. Trimming took 6 bases from V and 4 from J; bases not matched to a gene: 6. Germline CDR1 and CDR2: MGHDK and SYGVNS. The CDR3 totals 14 residues. CDR3 DNA sequence: TGTGCCAGCAGCTGGGGACAGGGTAGCTATGGCTACACCTTC. It codes for CASSWGQGSYGYTF.

This clonotype was counted at least ten times. The rearrangement links TRBV12-5 to TRBJ2-1; possibly TRBD2 for D (5 bases). The V end lost 3 bases, the J end lost 5 bases, and 14 bases lay between the germline ends. This CDR3 is built from 15 residues. Germline-derived CDR1 and CDR2 are LGHNT and FRNRAP. CDR3 sequence: CASGFGERVHNEQFF. The CDR3 coding sequence is TGTGCTAGTGGTTTCGGGGAGAGAGTCCACAATGAGCAGTTCTTC.

At least ten counts were recorded for this clonotype. V usage is TRBV5-6 and J usage is TRBJ1-2, with a tentative D call TRBD1 (5 bases). Between the trimmed V and J ends, which lost 4 bases and 6 bases, there was a span of 10 bases. The length of the CDR3 is 12 residues. Germline lookup yields CDR1 SGHDT and CDR2 YYEEEE. The CDR3 loop reads CASSPGLNGYTF. In nucleotides, the CDR3 is TGTGCCAGCAGCCCGGGACTGAATGGCTACACCTTC.

This clonotype occurred many times. This chain connects TRBV6-2 or TRBV6-3 to TRBJ1-1, with unresolved D. The CDR3 is 16 residues long. V dropped 2 bases and J dropped 0 bases, with 13 bases sitting between them. CDR1 is MNHEY, CDR2 SVGEGT, per germline. The CDR3 DNA reads as TGTGCCAGCAGTTACGTGGAGGGCTTGATGAACACTGAAGCTTTCTTT. The encoded protein is CASSYVEGLMNTEAFF.

Many counts were recorded for this clonotype. This chain's CDR3 is CSASIGAVLSDTQYF. The CDR3, as DNA: TGCAGTGCTAGTATCGGTGCCGTTCTGTCAGATACGCAGTATTTT. This chain links TRBV20-1 with TRBJ2-3; D is unclear. Germline-derived CDR1 and CDR2 are DFQATT and SNEGSKA (reference sequence). The CDR3 contains 15 residues. The V and J ends lost 3 bases and 4 bases respectively, with 17 bases between them.

The table lists this clonotype with many counts. In nucleotides, the CDR3 is TGTGCCAGCAGCCCGAGACAGGGGTGGAGCACAGATACGCAGTATTTT. Its protein is CASSPRQGWSTDTQYF. The chain has TRBV11-2 and TRBJ2-3; 8 nucleotides align to TRBD1. Germline-derived CDR1 and CDR2 are SGHAT and FQNNGV. V shed 5 bases, J shed 0 bases, and the junction held 7 bases outside the gene matches. The CDR3 is 16 amino acids.

This clonotype appeared many times. This rearrangement joins TRBV2 to TRBJ2-7; D is perhaps TRBD2 (5 bases). Trimming pared 3 bases from V and 7 bases from J, leaving 7 bases between. Germline V CDR1 and CDR2: SNHLY, FYNNEI. The CDR3 spans 11 residues. CDR3 sequence: CASSDPGEQYF. The CDR3 region has the DNA TGTGCCAGCAGTGACCCGGGGGAGCAGTACTTC.

The rearrangement joins TRBV7-6 to TRBJ1-2; 7 positions agree with TRBD1. CDR3 length equals 16 residues. The V segment lost 8 bases and the J segment 9 bases; nucleotides outside the gene matches: 21. The germline V gene has CDR1 SGHVS and CDR2 FNYEAQ. The CDR3 spells CASPPITDRVTWSYTF. The CDR3 nucleotides read TGTGCCAGCCCACCCATTACAGACAGGGTGACTTGGAGCTACACCTTC.

Concerning this clonotype: Just one base apart from a much larger clone, this may be a read error. The genes are TRBV10-3 and TRBJ1-5; 7 nucleotides align to TRBD1. This CDR3 has 15 amino acids. V lost 0 bases to trimming and J lost 3 bases; unmatched junction nucleotides: 2. Germline CDR1 is ENHRY and CDR2 is SYGVKD. The CDR3 spells CAISESTGTNQPQHF. The CDR3 coding sequence is TGTGCCATCAGTGAGTCGACAGGGACCAATCAGCCCCAGCATTTT.

This clonotype was recorded at least ten times. The V call is TRBV5-5, the J call TRBJ1-2; D is undetermined. V was cut by 2 bases and J by 3 bases, with 11 bases left in between. The CDR3 contains 14 residues. The germline V gene has CDR1 SGHKS and CDR2 YYEKEE (reference sequence). CDR3 protein: CASSFEPDYYGYTF. The CDR3 DNA sequence: TGTGCCAGCAGCTTTGAACCGGACTACTATGGCTACACCTTC.

J is TRBJ1-5 and V is TRBV6-2 or TRBV6-3; D is possibly TRBD1 (5 bases). The germline V gene has CDR1 MNHEY and CDR2 SVGEGT. The CDR3 is 13 amino acids. The germline V and J ends were trimmed by 5 bases and 5 bases, with 10 bases remaining between them. This chain's CDR3 is CASSTGGDQPQHF. The CDR3 bases are TGTGCCAGCAGTACCGGGGGGGATCAGCCCCAGCATTTT.

The chain recombines TRBV5-4 with TRBJ1-3, with TRBD1 identical over 8 bases. Germline CDR1 and CDR2: SGHNT and YYREEE (reference sequence). The CDR3 extends over 16 amino acids. With 0 bases clipped from V and 1 base from J, the junction kept 3 bases outside the gene matches. Written as DNA, the CDR3 is TGTGCCAGCAGCTTGGACAGGGGGTATTCTGGAAACACCATATATTTT. It encodes CASSLDRGYSGNTIYF.

This clonotype appeared many times. The gene calls are TRBV28 and TRBJ2-7; maybe TRBD2 (5 bases). V was shortened by 4 bases and J by 0 bases, with 16 bases between the two germline ends. Germline-derived CDR1 and CDR2 are MDHEN and SYDVKM. CDR3 length: 16 residues. CDR3 coding DNA: TGTGCCAGCAGTTCCCCTGGAAGGAGGAGCTCCTACGAGCAGTACTTC. It specifies CASSSPGRRSSYEQYF.

This rearrangement joins TRBV3-1 to TRBJ2-1, with 8 bases aligning to TRBD1. After removal of 4 bases from V and 6 bases from J, the junction contained 11 bases not matched to a gene. The germline CDR1 and CDR2 sequences are LGHDT and YNNKEL (reference sequence). This CDR3 has 16 residues. Here the CDR3 DNA reads TGTGCCAGCAGCCGGCGTCGACAGGGGCTTGTCAATGAGCAGTTCTTC. It specifies CASSRRRQGLVNEQFF.

This clonotype was detected many times. The genes are TRBV30 and TRBJ2-2, with 8 bases identical to TRBD2. The V segment lost 0 bases and the J segment 5 bases; nucleotides outside the gene matches: 8. Germline V gene sequence: CDR1 GTSNPN, CDR2 SVGIG (reference sequence). This CDR3 has 16 residues. The CDR3 loop reads CAWSVLGSGRTGELFF. The CDR3 DNA is TGTGCCTGGAGTGTATTGGGGAGCGGGAGAACCGGGGAGCTGTTTTTT.

This clonotype has at least ten counts. The V call is TRBV11-2, the J call TRBJ1-1, with D maybe TRBD1 (6 bases). Germline lookup yields CDR1 SGHAT and CDR2 FQNNGV. CDR3 size: 15 residues. Between the trimmed V and J ends, which lost 5 bases and 1 base, there was a span of 14 bases. The DNA of the CDR3 is TGTGCCAGCAGCAAGATCACAGGGAGGAACACTGAAGCTTTCTTT. This gives the protein CASSKITGRNTEAFF.

This clonotype was picked up a small number of times. The chain couples TRBV29-1 to TRBJ2-1, with 13 nucleotides matching TRBD2. The CDR3 is 15 amino acids. V lost 4 bases, J lost 4 bases, and 4 bases stayed unmatched. Germline V gene sequence: CDR1 SQVTM, CDR2 ANQGSEA. The CDR3 bases are TGCAGCGTTGGGACTAGCGGGAGTGTATACAATGAGCAGTTCTTC. Protein product: CSVGTSGSVYNEQFF.

The sample holds many counts of this clonotype. This chain joins TRBV4-2 and TRBJ2-1; 11 bases are shared with TRBD1. Germline V gene lookup returns CDR1 LGHNA and CDR2 YNFKEQ. Germline trimming cut 4 bases from V and 7 bases from J; bases unmatched to any gene: 3. The CDR3 is 14 amino acids. CDR3 amino acids: CASSPGTGGNEQFF. The CDR3 DNA reads TGTGCCAGCAGCCCTGGGACAGGGGGTAATGAGCAGTTCTTC.

This clonotype was seen only a few times. One base away lies a much larger clone, so this may be a sequencing read error. The chain links TRBV12-3 or TRBV12-4 to TRBJ1-3; D gene ambiguous. The V end lost 3 bases, the J end lost 0 bases, and 6 bases lay between the germline ends. The CDR3 covers 14 residues. This chain's CDR3 is CASSFLSSGNTIYF. The CDR3 DNA follows: TGTGCCAGCAGTTTTCTAAGCTCTGGAAACACCATATATTTT.